This entry is about one T cell receptor beta chain. TCRdb's copy holds only in-frame clones and misses some; the assay was immunoSEQ multiplex PCR. The sample shows approximately 90,000 clones, approximately 85% of them seen only once. V lost 1 base and J lost 2, with 8 bases in between. In germline, CDR1 is SGHTA, CDR2 FQGNSA. CDR3 size: 14 residues. This specimen comes from a study of blood T cell repertoires in COVID-19. Study overall: Specimens from acute and convalescent COVID-19 originated in the United States, Italy and Spain.

The genes are TRBV7-2 and TRBJ2-5; D is possibly TRBD1 (6 bases). The source of this sequence is a man aged 55 to 69 with acute or convalescent COVID-19. Specimen: peripheral blood. CDR3: CASSLGRGQETQYF. Here the CDR3 DNA reads TGTGCCAGCAGCTTAGGCAGGGGTCAAGAGACCCAGTACTTC.